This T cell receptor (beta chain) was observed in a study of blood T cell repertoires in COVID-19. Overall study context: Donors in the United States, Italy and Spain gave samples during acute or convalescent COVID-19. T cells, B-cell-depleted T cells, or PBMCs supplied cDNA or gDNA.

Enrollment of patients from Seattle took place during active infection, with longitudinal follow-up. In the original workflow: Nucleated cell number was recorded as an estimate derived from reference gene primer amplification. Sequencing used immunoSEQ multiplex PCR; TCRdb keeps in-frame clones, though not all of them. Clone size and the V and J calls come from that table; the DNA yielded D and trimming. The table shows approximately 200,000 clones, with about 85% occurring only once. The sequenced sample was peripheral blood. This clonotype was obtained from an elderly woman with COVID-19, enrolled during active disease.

DNA of the CDR3: TGCGCCAGCAGCTTGTTACAGGGGGTCTCCTACGAGCAGTACTTC. Translating gives CASSLLQGVSYEQYF. The J gene is TRBJ2-7, the V gene TRBV5-1, with 8 positions matching TRBD1. Trimming cost V 1 base and J 0 bases; bases outside gene matches: 3. This CDR3 is 15 amino acids long. Germline CDR1 SGHRS, CDR2 YFSETQ.